These T cell receptor beta chains were read from a single sample in a study of regulatory T cells in long-lasting Graves disease. TCRdb re-derived calls from the multiplex PCR reads in MiXCR, one entry per CDR3 protein. The data contain roughly 300,000 distinct CDR3 sequences, around a fifth of them singletons. The sequences come from peripheral blood mononuclear cells (PBMCs), collected when the disease was refractory, from a patient treated with antithyroid drugs. Receptors were obtained from a female donor with Graves disease. CDR3s include the opening cysteine and the closing phenylalanine or tryptophan. A D gene is named only where the DNA matches it firmly. The size of a clone is reported for some rows only, either as once, few or many, or as a class for expanded clones.

>.|TRBV6-1|TRBJ1-4|few
CASSLNNFEKLFF
TGTGCCAGCAGTCTAAACAATTTTGAAAAACTGTTTTTT
>.|TRBV7-2|TRBJ2-5|many
CASSFPGQETQYF
TGTGCCAGCAGCTTTCCTGGTCAAGAGACCCAGTACTTC
>.|TRBV12-3/TRBV12-4|TRBJ2-5|many
CASSLRGRQETQYF
TGTGCCAGCAGTTTACGGGGGCGACAAGAGACCCAGTACTTC
>TRBD2|TRBV7-9|TRBJ2-7|few
CASRGGLNYEQYF
TGTGCCAGCCGGGGAGGGCTGAACTACGAGCAGTACTTC
>TRBD1|TRBV6-2/TRBV6-3|TRBJ2-2|few
CASSDRAGSTGELFF
TGTGCCAGCAGTGACAGGGCAGGGAGCACCGGGGAGCTGTTTTTT
>TRBD2|TRBV12-3/TRBV12-4|TRBJ2-2|few
CASSPWAGGTGELFF
TGTGCCAGCAGTCCTTGGGCGGGGGGAACCGGGGAGCTGTTTTTT
>.|TRBV15|TRBJ2-5|few
CATSREPGREETQYF
TGTGCCACCAGCAGAGAACCGGGACGGGAAGAGACCCAGTACTTC
>.|TRBV7-9|TRBJ2-2|.
CASSPPIGQSTGELFF
TGTGCCAGCAGCCCCCCCATCGGTCAGAGTACCGGGGAGCTGTTTTTT
>.|TRBV28|TRBJ2-6|many
CASSLFSGAAGANVLTF
TGTGCCAGCAGTTTATTTTCGGGCGCCGCTGGGGCCAACGTCCTGACTTTC
>.|TRBV19|TRBJ2-7|.
CASRLSEAPHYEQYF
TGTGCCAGTCGTTTATCCGAGGCACCCCACTACGAGCAGTACTTC
>TRBD1|TRBV4-1|TRBJ1-5|.
CASSQGQAPNQPQHF
TGCGCCAGCAGCCAGGGACAGGCGCCCAATCAGCCCCAGCATTTT
>TRBD1|TRBV6-1|TRBJ1-5|many
CASSETGGVSNQPQHF
TGTGCCAGCAGTGAAACAGGGGGGGTGAGCAATCAGCCCCAGCATTTT
>TRBD1|TRBV20-1|TRBJ2-3|.
CSARISTGVTDTQYF
TGCAGTGCTAGAATTTCTACAGGGGTCACAGATACGCAGTATTTT
>.|TRBV6-2/TRBV6-3|TRBJ2-5|.
CASSYRRGETQYF
TGTGCCAGCAGTTACAGAAGAGGAGAGACCCAGTACTTC
>.|TRBV5-5|TRBJ1-5|.
CASSLTPRDSSHQPQHF
TGTGCCAGCAGCTTGACACCCCGGGACTCTTCACATCAGCCCCAGCATTTT
>TRBD1|TRBV5-5|TRBJ2-7|many
CASSQDRILSEQYF
TGTGCCAGCAGTCAGGACAGGATCCTTAGCGAGCAGTACTTC
>.|TRBV3-1|TRBJ2-3|few
CASSQSGTDTQYF
TGTGCCAGCAGCCAGAGTGGCACAGATACGCAGTATTTT
>TRBD2|TRBV7-2|TRBJ2-7|few
CASRFSGGTSYEQYF
TGTGCCAGCAGATTCAGCGGGGGGACTTCCTACGAGCAGTACTTC
>TRBD1|TRBV7-2|TRBJ2-2|many
CASSYRGDTGELFF
TGTGCCAGCAGCTACAGGGGGGACACCGGGGAGCTGTTTTTT
>TRBD2|TRBV28|TRBJ2-7|many
CASSLTGGPREQYF
TGTGCCAGCAGTTTAACGGGAGGGCCAAGGGAGCAGTACTTC
>.|TRBV10-3|TRBJ1-1|few
CAITGYRTEAFF
TGTGCCATCACTGGGTATAGGACTGAAGCTTTCTTT
>TRBD1|TRBV6-1|TRBJ1-2|.
CASSPQGTGDYGYTF
TGTGCCAGCAGTCCACAGGGGACAGGGGACTATGGCTACACCTTC
>.|TRBV12-3/TRBV12-4|TRBJ2-7|many
CASSLSGTYEQYF
TGTGCCAGCAGTTTGTCAGGGACCTACGAGCAGTACTTC
>.|TRBV19|TRBJ1-5|few
CASSMMGGQPQHF
TGTGCCAGTAGTATGATGGGGGGGCAGCCCCAGCATTTT
>.|TRBV7-2|TRBJ2-7|many
CASSLLGYHEQYF
TGTGCCAGCAGCTTATTAGGGTACCACGAGCAGTACTTC
>.|TRBV2|TRBJ1-2|many
CASSELDNYGYTF
TGTGCCAGCAGTGAGCTCGACAACTATGGCTACACCTTC
>.|TRBV7-2|TRBJ2-3|.
CASSAGARGDTQYF
TGTGCCAGCAGCGCAGGGGCCCGGGGAGATACGCAGTATTTT
>.|TRBV4-3|TRBJ1-1|many
CASSQVNALNTEAFF
TGCGCCAGCAGCCAAGTAAACGCTCTTAACACTGAAGCTTTCTTT
>.|TRBV18|TRBJ1-1|many
CASSPPPGRTEAFF
TGTGCCAGCTCACCACCACCGGGAAGAACTGAAGCTTTCTTT
>.|TRBV28|TRBJ2-7|many
CASSSPLRPAAYEQYF
TGTGCCAGCAGTTCCCCGTTGCGGCCAGCTGCCTACGAGCAGTACTTC
>TRBD1|TRBV12-3/TRBV12-4|TRBJ2-3|.
CASSRQGAGLETQYF
TGTGCCAGCTCAAGACAGGGGGCAGGTTTGGAGACGCAGTATTTT
>.|TRBV27|TRBJ2-5|few
CASGLLPAETQYF
TGTGCCAGCGGACTACTCCCCGCAGAGACCCAGTACTTC
>TRBD2|TRBV10-2|TRBJ2-7|.
CASKPGSGAWTYEQYF
TGCGCCAGCAAACCAGGGAGCGGGGCATGGACCTACGAGCAGTACTTC
>.|TRBV11-2|TRBJ2-3|.
CASSKMHKDTQYF
TGTGCCAGCAGCAAGATGCACAAGGATACGCAGTATTTT
>TRBD1|TRBV18|TRBJ1-6|.
CASSTGQGASGSPLHF
TGTGCCAGCTCAACAGGACAGGGGGCAAGCGGGTCACCCCTCCACTTT
>.|TRBV20-1|TRBJ2-2|.
CSAGEYSDPGELFF
TGCAGTGCTGGGGAGTACTCCGACCCCGGGGAGCTGTTTTTT
>TRBD1|TRBV27|TRBJ1-2|many
CASSLQGAKGYTF
TGTGCCAGCAGTTTACAGGGGGCTAAGGGCTACACCTTC
>.|TRBV6-1|TRBJ2-7|many
CASQGSPREQYF
TGTGCCAGCCAGGGATCCCCGAGGGAGCAGTACTTC
>.|TRBV27|TRBJ2-7|.
CASSLSYGMGEQYF
TGTGCCAGCAGTCTCAGCTACGGTATGGGCGAGCAGTACTTC
>.|TRBV20-1|TRBJ1-2|many
CSADVVPNYGYTF
TGCAGCGCAGACGTGGTCCCTAACTATGGCTACACCTTC
>.|TRBV28|TRBJ2-5|.
CASSPIGEALRETQYF
TGTGCCAGCAGTCCCATCGGGGAAGCCCTCAGAGAGACCCAGTACTTC
>TRBD2|TRBV5-1|TRBJ2-7|few
CASSLGTSGNEQYF
TGCGCCAGCAGCTTGGGGACTAGCGGGAACGAGCAGTACTTC
>.|TRBV18|TRBJ1-1|few
CASSPRSGDMNTEAFF
TGTGCCAGCTCACCCAGGAGTGGTGACATGAACACTGAAGCTTTCTTT
>.|TRBV6-5|TRBJ1-4|many
CASSSGRKLFF
TGTGCCAGCAGTTCCGGACGAAAGCTGTTTTTT
>.|TRBV4-2|TRBJ1-6|many
CASSQEEGIHSPLHF
TGTGCCAGCAGCCAAGAGGAAGGGATTCATTCACCCCTCCACTTT
>.|TRBV28|TRBJ1-2|.
CASRGHYGYTF
TGTGCCAGCAGGGGACACTATGGCTACACCTTC
>.|TRBV28|TRBJ1-5|many
CASRLGLTNQPQHF
TGTGCCAGCAGGCTGGGACTCACTAATCAGCCCCAGCATTTT
>.|TRBV2|TRBJ1-1|many
CASSAIPSAGLRDTEAFF
TGTGCCAGCAGTGCAATACCGTCTGCAGGGCTAAGGGACACTGAAGCTTTCTTT
>.|TRBV18|TRBJ1-1|few
CASSPPGTPGLGGAFF
TGTGCCAGCTCACCACCGGGGACTCCAGGATTGGGGGGAGCTTTCTTT
>.|TRBV19|TRBJ1-3|.
CASSTHRLGNTIYF
TGTGCCAGTAGTACCCACCGTCTTGGAAACACCATATATTTT
>.|TRBV7-2|TRBJ1-2|many
CASSSNYGYTF
TGTGCCAGCAGTTCCAACTATGGCTACACCTTC
>TRBD2|TRBV20-1|TRBJ2-5|.
CIAGGETQYF
TGCATAGCGGGGGGGGAGACCCAGTACTTC
>.|TRBV11-2|TRBJ1-4|many
CASSLSGLANEKLFF
TGTGCCAGCAGCCTATCGGGGCTCGCTAATGAAAAACTGTTTTTT
>.|TRBV15|TRBJ1-1|few
CATSRDLAEAFF
TGTGCCACCAGCAGAGATCTCGCTGAAGCTTTCTTT
>.|TRBV4-1|TRBJ1-4|.
CASSRGGGKLFF
TGCGCCAGCAGCCGGGGGGGAGGAAAACTGTTTTTT
>.|TRBV7-3|TRBJ2-2|.
CASSLLEGNTGELFF
TGTGCCAGCAGCTTACTGGAGGGTAACACCGGGGAGCTGTTTTTT
>.|TRBV29-1|TRBJ2-5|many
CSVPRQILQETQYF
TGCAGCGTTCCTCGGCAGATCCTCCAAGAGACCCAGTACTTC
>.|TRBV11-2|TRBJ1-1|once
CASSPWGGSDTEAFF
TGTGCCAGCAGCCCCTGGGGGGGGAGCGACACTGAAGCTTTCTTT
>.|TRBV10-2|TRBJ2-7|.
CASRPSGKSYEQYF
TGCGCCAGCAGACCGTCAGGGAAATCTTACGAGCAGTACTTC